These 23 T cell receptor beta chains were sequenced from one sample in a study of cytomegalovirus exposure and HLA in healthy donors. The PCR used 60 Vbeta and 13 Jbeta primers. The table came from immunoSEQ multiplex PCR; TCRdb's copy has only in-frame clones and leaves some out. The sample records approximately 240,000 clones, approximately 84% being singletons. Material for sequencing was PBMCs. These receptors all stem from a woman aged 35 to 49 in good health and CMV-seronegative.

The chain has TRBV4-1 and TRBJ1-1, with 7 nucleotides matching TRBD1. After removal of 2 bases from V and 6 bases from J, the junction contained 3 bases not matched to a gene. Germline V gives CDR1 MGHRA, CDR2 YSYEKL. This CDR3 has 13 amino acids. DNA of the CDR3: TGCGCCAGCAGCCAATATCAGGGGGCTGAAGCTTTCTTT. Amino acids: CASSQYQGAEAFF.

The chain couples TRBV6-1 to TRBJ1-5; 9 bases match TRBD1. Trimming took 10 bases from V and 7 from J; bases not matched to a gene: 5. The CDR3 contains 12 residues. In germline, CDR1 is MNHNS, CDR2 SASEGT. CDR3 sequence reads: CATDRGGQPQHF. The CDR3 coding sequence is TGTGCCACGGACAGGGGAGGGCAGCCCCAGCATTTT.

DNA of the CDR3: TGTGCCACCAGCCGGGGGGAGGGCCCTGGAAACACCATATATTTT. It specifies CATSRGEGPGNTIYF. The V call is TRBV15, the J call TRBJ1-3; TRBD1 might be the D (5 bases). There are 15 residues in the CDR3. Between the trimmed V and J ends, which lost 5 bases and 2 bases, there was a span of 13 bases. Germline CDR1 LNHNV, CDR2 YYDKDF (reference sequence). Combining the CDR3 with reference TRBV15 and TRBJ1-3 gives the whole variable domain DAMVIQNPRYQVTQFGKPVTLSCSQTLNHNVMYWYQQKSSQAPKLLFHYYDKDFNNEADTPDNFQSRRPNTSFCFLDIRSPGLGDTAMYLCATSRGEGPGNTIYFGEGSWLTVV.

CDR3 sequence (DNA): TGTGCCAGCAGCGTGGGACCGGGGATAGCGGGGGGACCTACCTACAATGAGCAGTTCTTC. It encodes CASSVGPGIAGGPTYNEQFF. The chain recombines TRBV9 with TRBJ2-1, with TRBD2 identical over 10 bases. The ends lost 2 bases at V and 2 bases at J; junction bases unmatched: 16. From germline, CDR1 is SGDLS and CDR2 YYNGEE. The CDR3 extends over 20 amino acids. The full variable domain, rest sourced from reference TRBV9 and TRBJ2-1, is DSGVTQTPKHLITATGQRVTLRCSPRSGDLSVYWYQQSLDQGLQFLIQYYNGEERAKGNILERFSAQQFPDLHSELNLSSLELGDSALYFCASSVGPGIAGGPTYNEQFFGPGTRLTVL.

The chain couples TRBV5-4 to TRBJ1-1, with D maybe TRBD1 (6 bases). V lost 0 bases and J lost 3, with 15 bases in between. Germline CDR1 reads SGHNT; CDR2 reads YYREEE (reference sequence). This CDR3 is 16 amino acids long. The CDR3 loop is CASSLAPTGWDTEAFF. The CDR3 DNA reads as TGTGCCAGCAGCTTGGCTCCCACAGGGTGGGACACTGAAGCTTTCTTT.

Only one count was recorded for this clone. The chain is built from TRBV6-1 and TRBJ1-2, with unresolved D. The V end was cut by 8 bases, the J end by 6 bases, with 13 bases between. Per the germline V gene, CDR1 is MNHNS and CDR2 is SASEGT. CDR3 length equals 12 residues. This chain's CDR3 is CASPGFLDGYTF. DNA for the CDR3: TGTGCCAGCCCCGGTTTTCTCGATGGCTACACCTTC.

This chain connects TRBV28 to TRBJ2-5; D ambiguous. The J call is in doubt because the DNA end fits TRBJ2-7 better. This CDR3 comprises 12 residues. Germline V CDR1 and CDR2: MDHEN, SYDVKM. The CDR3 bases are TGTGCCAGCAGTTCATCTTCCTACGAGCAGTACTTC. This gives the protein CASSSSSYEQYF.

This clone was observed once. J is TRBJ2-1 and V is TRBV14, with TRBD2 matching 7 bases. V shed 4 bases, J shed 5 bases, and the junction held 17 bases outside the gene matches. The germline V gene encodes CDR1 SGHDN and CDR2 FVKESK. CDR3 length equals 18 residues. CDR3 protein: CASSPVWVFERGDNEQFF. CDR3 DNA: TGTGCCAGCAGCCCCGTCTGGGTTTTTGAGCGGGGTGACAATGAGCAGTTCTTC.

The chain couples TRBV6-4 to TRBJ2-3; 11 bases agree with TRBD2. The V gene end was trimmed by 0 bases and the J gene end by 0 bases; junction bases not matched to a gene: 11. Germline assignment: CDR1 MRHNA and CDR2 SNTAGT. This CDR3 region has 20 residues. The CDR3 DNA reads TGTGCCAGCAGTGACTCCGACCGACTAGCGGGGACTTCTAGCACAGATACGCAGTATTTT. This gives the protein CASSDSDRLAGTSSTDTQYF.

For this clone: A junction boundary mismatches the germline segment, possibly from a read error. Within the sample, other DNA sequences also encode this same CDR3. The J gene is TRBJ1-2, the V gene TRBV7-9; tentative D call: TRBD1 (5 bases). The CDR3 runs to 14 residues. Per the germline V gene, CDR1 is SEHNR and CDR2 is FQNEAQ (reference sequence). CDR3 bases: TGTGCCAGCAGCTCCCGACAGTCTAACTACGGCTACACCTTC. Amino acid sequence: CASSSRQSNYGYTF.

V is TRBV30 and J is TRBJ1-5; 7 bases are shared with TRBD1. Germline CDR1 and CDR2: GTSNPN and SVGIG (reference sequence). The V gene end was trimmed by 2 bases and the J gene end by 4 bases; junction bases not matched to a gene: 8. The CDR3 spans 15 residues. CDR3 in amino acids: CAWSSTGRGNQPQHF. The CDR3 nucleotides are TGTGCCTGGAGTTCGACAGGGAGAGGGAATCAGCCCCAGCATTTT.

The V gene is TRBV7-2, the J gene TRBJ1-4; D is perhaps TRBD1 (5 bases). The CDR3 extends over 14 amino acids. CDR1 is SGHTA, CDR2 FQGNSA, per germline. Deletions cut 0 bases from V and 8 bases from J, with 10 bases between. Here the CDR3 reads CASSLAPGREKLFF. The CDR3 DNA is TGTGCCAGCAGCTTAGCCCCAGGGCGGGAAAAACTGTTTTTT.

This chain joins TRBV2 and TRBJ1-5, with D possibly being TRBD1 (6 bases). Trimming removed 3 bases at V and 4 bases at J, with 13 bases between. Germline assignment: CDR1 SNHLY and CDR2 FYNNEI. CDR3 size: 15 residues. The CDR3 here is CASSDRGGTNQPQHF. The CDR3 DNA is TGTGCCAGCAGTGATAGGGGGGGGACGAATCAGCCCCAGCATTTT.

The CDR3 region is CASSNQGQGHYGYTF. The CDR3 DNA is TGTGCCAGCAGCAACCAAGGACAGGGTCACTATGGCTACACCTTC. The chain has TRBV7-9 and TRBJ1-2; 8 bases are a match to TRBD1. The length of the CDR3 is 15 residues. The V segment lost 5 bases and the J segment 3 bases; nucleotides outside the gene matches: 8. Germline CDR1 reads SEHNR; CDR2 reads FQNEAQ (reference sequence).

The chain carries TRBV7-3 and TRBJ1-1; the D gene is possibly TRBD1 (5 bases). The CDR3 runs to 14 residues. Germline V CDR1 and CDR2: SGHTA, FQGTGA. With 10 bases removed from V and 1 base from J, the gap between germline ends came to 16 bases. The CDR3 DNA reads TGTGCCACGTCTCCAGGGAACTCGAACACTGAAGCTTTCTTT. Amino acids: CATSPGNSNTEAFF. Looking up the rest from reference TRBV7-3 and TRBJ1-1 gives the full variable domain: GAGVSQTPSNKVTEKGKYVELRCDPISGHTALYWYRQSLGQGPEFLIYFQGTGAADDSGLPNDRFFAVRPEGSVSTLKIQRTERGDSAVYLCATSPGNSNTEAFFGQGTRLTVV.

The J gene is TRBJ2-3, the V gene TRBV7-9; TRBD2 matches 7 bases. The V gene end was trimmed by 7 bases and the J gene end by 5 bases; junction bases not matched to a gene: 12. Germline CDR1 is SEHNR and CDR2 is FQNEAQ (reference sequence). This CDR3 comprises 15 residues. The CDR3: CASISSGLAVDTQYF. For the CDR3, the DNA is TGTGCCAGCATCTCATCAGGGCTAGCGGTAGATACGCAGTATTTT.

The J gene is TRBJ2-2, the V gene TRBV2, with 7 bases that match TRBD1. The CDR3 is 15 amino acids. The V segment lost 5 bases and the J segment 4 bases; nucleotides outside the gene matches: 7. CDR1 SNHLY and CDR2 FYNNEI come from the germline V gene. CDR3 region: CASSLGQVGTGELFF. The CDR3 nucleotides are TGTGCCAGCAGTCTCGGACAGGTGGGCACCGGGGAGCTGTTTTTT.

This clone is a singleton in its sample. This chain uses TRBV5-4 with TRBJ2-7, with unresolved D. Germline V gene data show CDR1 as SGHNT and CDR2 as YYREEE (reference sequence). CDR3 size: 13 residues. V was pared by 0 bases and J by 2 bases, with 6 bases between. The CDR3: CASSLAQTYEQYF. For the CDR3, the DNA is TGTGCCAGCAGCTTGGCCCAGACCTACGAGCAGTACTTC. The full variable domain, in which reference TRBV5-4 and TRBJ2-7 provide the parts outside the CDR3, is ETGVTQSPTHLIKTRGQQVTLRCSSQSGHNTVSWYQQALGQGPQFIFQYYREEENGRGNFPPRFSGLQFPNYSSELNVNALELDDSALYLCASSLAQTYEQYFGPGTRLTVT.

The CDR3 sequence: CASSQSFPSGGAKDRTDTQYF. The DNA for the CDR3 is TGCGCCAGCAGTCAATCGTTTCCTAGCGGGGGGGCCAAGGACCGCACAGATACGCAGTATTTT. The rearrangement uses TRBV23-1 and TRBJ2-3; 12 bases are shared with TRBD2. TRBV23-1 is treated as an ORF (open reading frame) with a function not yet certain. This CDR3 region has 21 residues. J was trimmed by 1 base and V by 0 bases; bases with no gene match: 14.

The V call is TRBV4-1, the J call TRBJ1-1; D unclear. CDR1 and CDR2 (germline): MGHRA, YSYEKL. This CDR3 is built from 14 residues. V gave up 6 bases and J gave up 3 bases, with 14 bases separating them. The CDR3: CASRLAETDTEAFF. As DNA, the CDR3 is TGCGCCAGCAGGCTTGCCGAAACGGACACTGAAGCTTTCTTT.

A word on this clone: One end of the junction varies from germline; a read error may be responsible. The chain employs TRBV20-1 and TRBJ1-5, with D tentatively TRBD1 (6 bases). This CDR3 is built from 11 residues. Germline V lookup: CDR1 DFQATT, CDR2 SNEGSKA (reference sequence). This CDR3 is CSARVGAVENF. CDR3 DNA sequence: TGCAGTGCTAGAGTGGGGGCAGTCGAAAATTTT.

This clone was seen a handful of times. The chain employs TRBV4-1 and TRBJ1-6; no firm D call. Germline CDR1 and CDR2: MGHRA and YSYEKL. Trimming cost V 0 bases and J 4 bases, with 7 bases left between them. The CDR3 is made up of 15 amino acids. CDR3 sequence: CASSQEGRYNSPLHF. The CDR3 DNA is TGCGCCAGCAGCCAAGAGGGCAGATATAATTCACCCCTCCACTTT.

The chain couples TRBV9 to TRBJ2-3; TRBD2 aligns across 8 bases. This CDR3 is built from 17 residues. V was clipped by 3 bases and J by 6 bases; unmatched bases: 15. Per the germline V gene, CDR1 is SGDLS and CDR2 is YYNGEE. The CDR3 DNA sequence: TGTGCCAGCAGCGACCCTATACGGGGGGGCCGGGGGGATACGCAGTATTTT. Its protein product is CASSDPIRGGRGDTQYF.